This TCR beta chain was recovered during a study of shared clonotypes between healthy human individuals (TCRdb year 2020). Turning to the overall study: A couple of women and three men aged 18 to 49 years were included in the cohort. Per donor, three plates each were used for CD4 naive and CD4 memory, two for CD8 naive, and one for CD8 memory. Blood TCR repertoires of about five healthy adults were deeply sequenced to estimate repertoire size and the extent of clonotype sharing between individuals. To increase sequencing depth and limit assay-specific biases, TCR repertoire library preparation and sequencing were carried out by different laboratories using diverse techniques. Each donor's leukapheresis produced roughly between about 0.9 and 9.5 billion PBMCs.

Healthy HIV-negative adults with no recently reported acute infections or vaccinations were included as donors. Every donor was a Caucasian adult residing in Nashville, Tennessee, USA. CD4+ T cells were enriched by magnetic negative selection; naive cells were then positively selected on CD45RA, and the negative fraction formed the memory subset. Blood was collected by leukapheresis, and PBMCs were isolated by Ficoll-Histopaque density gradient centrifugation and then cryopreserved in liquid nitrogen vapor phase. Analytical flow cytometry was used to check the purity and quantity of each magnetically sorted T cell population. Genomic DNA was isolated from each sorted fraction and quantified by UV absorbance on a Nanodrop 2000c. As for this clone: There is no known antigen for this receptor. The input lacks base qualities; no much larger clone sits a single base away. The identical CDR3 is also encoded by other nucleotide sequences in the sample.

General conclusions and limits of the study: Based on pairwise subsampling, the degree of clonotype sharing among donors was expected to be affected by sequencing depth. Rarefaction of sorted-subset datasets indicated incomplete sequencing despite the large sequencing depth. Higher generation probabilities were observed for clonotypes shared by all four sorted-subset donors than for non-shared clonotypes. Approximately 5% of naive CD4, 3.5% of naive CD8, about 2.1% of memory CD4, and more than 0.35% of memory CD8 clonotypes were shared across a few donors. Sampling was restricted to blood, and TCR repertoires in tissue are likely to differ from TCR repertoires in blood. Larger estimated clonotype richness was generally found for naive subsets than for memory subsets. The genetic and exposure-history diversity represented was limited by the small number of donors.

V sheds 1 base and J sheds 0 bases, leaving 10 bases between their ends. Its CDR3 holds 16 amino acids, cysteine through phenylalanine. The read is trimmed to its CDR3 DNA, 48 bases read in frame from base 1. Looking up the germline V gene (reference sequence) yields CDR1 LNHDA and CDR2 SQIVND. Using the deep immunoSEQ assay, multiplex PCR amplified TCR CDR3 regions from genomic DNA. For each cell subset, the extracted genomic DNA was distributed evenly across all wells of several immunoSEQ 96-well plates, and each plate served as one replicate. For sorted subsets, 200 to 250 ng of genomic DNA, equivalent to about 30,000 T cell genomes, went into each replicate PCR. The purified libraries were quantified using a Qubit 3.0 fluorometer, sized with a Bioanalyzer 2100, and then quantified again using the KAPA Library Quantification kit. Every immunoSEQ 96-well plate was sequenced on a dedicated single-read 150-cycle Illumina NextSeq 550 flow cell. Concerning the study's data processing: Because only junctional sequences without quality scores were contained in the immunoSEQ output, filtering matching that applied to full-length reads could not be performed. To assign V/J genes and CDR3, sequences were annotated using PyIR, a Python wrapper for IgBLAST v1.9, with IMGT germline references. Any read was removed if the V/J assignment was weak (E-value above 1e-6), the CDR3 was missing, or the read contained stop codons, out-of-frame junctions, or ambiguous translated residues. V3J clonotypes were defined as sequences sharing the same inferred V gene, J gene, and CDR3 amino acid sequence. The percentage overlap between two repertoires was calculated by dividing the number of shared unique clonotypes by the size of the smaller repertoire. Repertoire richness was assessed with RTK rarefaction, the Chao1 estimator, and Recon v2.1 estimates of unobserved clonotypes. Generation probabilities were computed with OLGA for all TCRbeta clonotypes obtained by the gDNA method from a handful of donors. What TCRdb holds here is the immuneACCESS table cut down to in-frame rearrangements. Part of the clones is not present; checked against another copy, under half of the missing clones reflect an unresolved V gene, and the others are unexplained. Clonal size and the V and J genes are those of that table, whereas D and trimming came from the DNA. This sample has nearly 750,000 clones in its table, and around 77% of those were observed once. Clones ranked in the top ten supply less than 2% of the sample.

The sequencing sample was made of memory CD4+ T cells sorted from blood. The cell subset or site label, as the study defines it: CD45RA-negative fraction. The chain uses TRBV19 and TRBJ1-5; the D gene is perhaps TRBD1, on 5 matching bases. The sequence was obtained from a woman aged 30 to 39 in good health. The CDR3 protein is CASSIGDGYSNQPQHF. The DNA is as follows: TGTGCCAGTAGTATAGGGGACGGATATAGCAATCAGCCCCAGCATTTT.